This record looks at one T cell receptor (beta chain) sequence and its context. This specimen comes from a study of control samples from healthy donors and cancer patients. Measured with immunoSEQ multiplex PCR; TCRdb has only the in-frame clones, and not every one. This repertoire shows about 150,000 clones, about 94% found once; its top ten account for about 5.6%. V dropped 4 bases and J dropped 0 bases, with 10 bases sitting between them. The CDR3 runs to 15 residues. From germline, CDR1 is MGHRA and CDR2 YSYEKL. The chain is built from TRBV4-1 and TRBJ1-5; D is undetermined. The source is a man aged 35 to 55 in good health. The sequenced material came from blood. For the CDR3, the DNA is TGCGCCAGCAGCCCAAGGTCCGGTAGCAATCAGCCCCAGCATTTT. Protein sequence: CASSPRSGSNQPQHF.